This TCR beta chain was retrieved from a study of cytomegalovirus exposure and HLA in healthy donors. Overall study findings and caveats: Researchers counted around 180 TCR beta chains as cytomegalovirus-associated. CMV antigen specificity of three CMV-associated chains was confirmed in vitro. Reportedly, diagnosis of cytomegalovirus status by the classifier showed high specificity and sensitivity. A later analysis found first-cohort TCR clusters tended to co-occur in the approximately 110 validation repertoires.

In the case of this clone: No antigen is known for it. Germline is not matched at one junction end, which may reflect a read error.

The CDR3 length is 14 residues. The V gene's germline CDR1 is SSHAT and CDR2 FNYEAQ (reference sequence). Clones were sequenced by immunoSEQ multiplex PCR, and TCRdb holds only the in-frame ones, with some missing. The table has about 120,000 clones, 80% to 90% seen once. The V call is TRBV7-7, the J call TRBJ1-1, with no clear D. This clonotype was obtained from a woman in her late teens or twenties in good health and CMV-seronegative. Sequenced sample: PBMCs. The CDR3, as DNA: TGTGCCAGCAGCCTAGCCTTCGGGAACACTGAAGCTTTCTTT. Protein sequence: CASSLAFGNTEAFF.